This TCR beta chain originates from a study of cytomegalovirus exposure and HLA in healthy donors. Between the trimmed V and J ends, which lost 1 base and 2 bases, there was a span of 11 bases. CDR1 and CDR2 from the germline V gene are MNHEY and SMNVEV (reference sequence). The CDR3 runs to 15 residues. Vbeta (60) and Jbeta (13) primers were used in the PCR. Libraries were prepared by immunoSEQ multiplex PCR; TCRdb keeps only in-frame clonotypes and omits some of them. The profile covers about 210,000 clones, with more than 75% appearing a single time and roughly 3.1% taken by the ten largest. Study-wide results and limits: Presence/absence analyses rested on an assumption that sequencing depth was roughly uniform across donors. Earlier analysis found most TCR beta V segments productive about 87% or about 30% of the time. In a later analysis, fewer than 20,000 TCR beta sequences were associated with HLA alleles at 0.05 false discovery rate.

This clone was counted a single time. Its antigen is still unknown. The TCR sequence derives from a man in his forties in good health and CMV-seropositive. Sequencing was carried out using PBMCs. This chain connects TRBV27 to TRBJ1-2, with D unresolved. CDR3 amino acids: CASSLWAGTNYGYTF. The CDR3 coding sequence is TGTGCCAGCAGTTTATGGGCGGGAACAAACTATGGCTACACCTTC.